The 26 T cell receptor beta chains listed next were all sequenced from one sample in a study of post-analysis software for immune sequencing data. Study-wide points: About five TRBV segments (TRBV5-6, TRBV5-1 and TRBV20-1 among them) occurred more frequently in patients than in controls.

No antigen has been assigned to these receptors. cDNA libraries of TCR beta carried unique molecular identifiers. TCRdb recomputed calls from the PCR reads with MiXCR, one row per CDR3 protein. The table shows roughly 800,000 distinct CDR3 sequences, with roughly 27% occurring only once. Sequencing used blood. These TCRs come from a girl aged 10-17 years with multiple sclerosis.

There are a few counts of this clonotype. The chain recombines TRBV7-2 with TRBJ2-5; 7 bases fit TRBD1. Trimming removed 4 bases from V and 5 bases from J; junction bases left unmatched: 10. This CDR3 is built from 15 residues. CDR1 is SGHTA and CDR2 is FQGNSA in the germline V gene. The DNA for the CDR3 is TGTGCCAGCAGCTCCCAGACAGGGTGGCAGGAGACCCAGTACTTC. It specifies CASSSQTGWQETQYF.

The gene calls are TRBV7-2 and TRBJ2-1; 9 nucleotides line up with TRBD2. The ends lost 5 bases at V and 6 bases at J; junction bases unmatched: 11. The CDR3 contains 16 residues. Germline assignment: CDR1 SGHTA and CDR2 FQGNSA. The CDR3 loop is CASSKTVARGGNEQFF. CDR3 in DNA: TGTGCCAGCAGCAAGACCGTTGCGCGGGGGGGCAATGAGCAGTTCTTC.

In its sample, this clonotype was seen a few times. V is TRBV7-7 and J is TRBJ1-5; D not resolved. The germline CDR1 and CDR2 sequences are SSHAT and FNYEAQ (reference sequence). The length of the CDR3 is 13 residues. V was pared by 3 bases and J by 5 bases, with 8 bases between. CDR3 nucleotides: TGTGCCAGCAGCTTGTCCGTAGATCAGCCCCAGCATTTT. This gives the protein CASSLSVDQPQHF.

A few counts support this clonotype. This chain connects TRBV27 to TRBJ2-3, with TRBD2 matching over 9 bases. The CDR3 has 14 residues. Trimming took 4 bases from V and 5 from J; bases not matched to a gene: 4. Germline V gene data show CDR1 as MNHEY and CDR2 as SMNVEV (reference sequence). CDR3 sequence reads: CASSSIAGVDTQYF. DNA of the CDR3: TGTGCCAGCAGTTCGATAGCGGGAGTAGATACGCAGTATTTT.

V and J are TRBV29-1 and TRBJ2-1; D is possibly TRBD1 or TRBD2 (5 bases each). V gave up 7 bases and J gave up 9 bases, with 19 bases separating them. The CDR3 loop spans 13 amino acids. Germline V CDR1 and CDR2: SQVTM, ANQGSEA. The CDR3 loop reads CSARRMGEGEQFF. CDR3 sequence (DNA): TGCAGCGCCCGGAGAATGGGGGAAGGTGAGCAGTTCTTC.

The rearrangement joins TRBV4-1 to TRBJ2-2; 9 bases fit TRBD1. The CDR3 is 15 residues long. Germline CDR1 MGHRA, CDR2 YSYEKL. Trimming took 5 bases from V and 6 from J; bases not matched to a gene: 7. This CDR3 is CASSGTGTGPGELFF. The CDR3 nucleotides are TGCGCCAGCAGCGGGACAGGGACGGGGCCCGGGGAGCTGTTTTTT.

The J gene is TRBJ2-7, the V gene TRBV12-3 or TRBV12-4; 7 positions match TRBD1. The CDR3 is 13 residues long. V dropped 8 bases and J dropped 4; count of bases not matched to a gene: 8. CDR3 in amino acids: CASRDRVAYEQYF. In nucleotides, the CDR3 is TGTGCCAGCCGAGACAGGGTGGCGTACGAGCAGTACTTC.

The chain recombines TRBV7-9 with TRBJ2-2; TRBD2 might be the D (6 bases). This CDR3 comprises 16 residues. CDR1 and CDR2 (germline): SEHNR, FQNEAQ (reference sequence). The V end lost 5 bases, the J end lost 2 bases, and 15 bases lay between the germline ends. This CDR3 is CASSIRGRPNTGELFF. Written as DNA, the CDR3 is TGTGCCAGCAGCATCCGGGGGAGACCCAACACCGGGGAGCTGTTTTTT.

This clonotype was counted a few times. The chain employs TRBV10-3 and TRBJ2-1; D gene unclear. Germline V gene data show CDR1 as ENHRY and CDR2 as SYGVKD. CDR3 length: 11 amino acids. Trimming took off 4 bases at V and 9 bases at J, with 7 bases between the two ends. The CDR3 nucleotides read TGTGCCATCAGTGGGCGGAGTGAGCAGTTCTTC. It codes for CAISGRSEQFF.

This chain links TRBV6-2 or TRBV6-3 with TRBJ2-2; D uncertain. Between the trimmed V and J ends, which lost 2 bases and 7 bases, there was a span of 5 bases. The CDR3 length is 12 residues. Looked up from germline, CDR1 is MNHEY and CDR2 is SVGEGT. The CDR3 DNA follows: TGTGCCAGCAGTTACGTTGGCGGGGAGCTGTTTTTT. Its translation is CASSYVGGELFF.

The rearrangement links TRBV7-9 to TRBJ2-2; D is unclear. This CDR3 spans 12 amino acids. Trimming shortened V by 7 bases and J by 6 bases, and 9 bases separated the two germline ends. In germline, CDR1 is SEHNR, CDR2 FQNEAQ (reference sequence). The CDR3 DNA sequence: TGTGCCAGCATCACGAGACCCGGGGAGCTGTTTTTT. Protein: CASITRPGELFF.

This clonotype has at least ten counts. This chain links TRBV27 with TRBJ2-7; tentatively, D is TRBD1 (5 bases). The germline gives CDR1 MNHEY, CDR2 SMNVEV (reference sequence). This CDR3 is built from 11 residues. Trimming took off 8 bases at V and 6 bases at J, with 11 bases between the two ends. CDR3 sequence: CASGRAGEQYF. The DNA of the CDR3 is TGTGCCAGCGGCAGGGCCGGCGAGCAGTACTTC.

This clonotype showed up many times. This chain links TRBV29-1 with TRBJ2-1, with TRBD2 matching over 14 bases. Germline CDR1 and CDR2: SQVTM and ANQGSEA. Trimming at V came to 4 bases and at J to 6 bases, leaving 2 bases not matched to a gene. CDR3 length equals 14 residues. The CDR3 protein is CSVGGLAGGNEQFF. Written as DNA, the CDR3 is TGCAGCGTTGGTGGACTAGCGGGAGGCAATGAGCAGTTCTTC.

DNA for the CDR3: TGTGCCAGCAGTTCCAGGGTAACCTACAATGAGCAGTTCTTC. Its protein is CASSSRVTYNEQFF. The chain has TRBV3-1 and TRBJ2-1; a weak D match, TRBD1 (5 bases). CDR3 length equals 14 residues. Per the germline V gene, CDR1 is LGHDT and CDR2 is YNNKEL (reference sequence). V lost 6 bases to trimming and J lost 2 bases, with 11 bases between them.

This clonotype was seen a handful of times. This rearrangement joins TRBV28 to TRBJ2-5, with D unresolved. Per germline, CDR1 MDHEN and CDR2 SYDVKM. The CDR3 has 12 residues. Trimming pared 4 bases from V and 5 bases from J, leaving 8 bases between. DNA for the CDR3: TGTGCCAGCAGTTACCTAGTCGAGACCCAGTACTTC. Its translation is CASSYLVETQYF.

The gene calls are TRBV18 and TRBJ2-7; 7 positions agree with TRBD1. This CDR3 has 12 residues. After removal of 6 bases from V and 6 bases from J, the junction contained 5 bases not matched to a gene. Germline V gives CDR1 KGHSH, CDR2 LQKENI. CDR3: CASSSQGREQYF. The CDR3 nucleotides read TGTGCCAGCTCGTCACAGGGGCGCGAGCAGTACTTC. Filled out from reference TRBV18 and TRBJ2-7, the complete variable domain reads NAGVMQNPRHLVRRRGQEARLRCSPMKGHSHVYWYRQLPEEGLKFMVYLQKENIIDESGMPKERFSAEFPKEGPSILRIQQVVRGDSAAYFCASSSQGREQYFGPGTRLTVT.

This clonotype turned up a few times. This rearrangement joins TRBV5-5 to TRBJ2-5; no clear D. Trimming pared 5 bases from V and 4 bases from J, leaving 12 bases between. CDR3 length: 13 amino acids. Germline CDR1 reads SGHKS; CDR2 reads YYEKEE (reference sequence). The CDR3 DNA is TGTGCCAGCAGATCTGTACCGCGAGAGACCCAGTACTTC. Translated, it gives CASRSVPRETQYF.

This chain links TRBV7-2 with TRBJ2-3, with D unclear. CDR1 and CDR2 (germline): SGHTA, FQGNSA. This CDR3 comprises 16 residues. V shed 5 bases and J shed 0 bases, with 15 bases lying between them. CDR3 in DNA: TGTGCCAGCAGCCCTGGTTGGCAGGCTAGCACAGATACGCAGTATTTT. Translating it yields CASSPGWQASTDTQYF.

The chain carries TRBV12-3 or TRBV12-4 and TRBJ1-2; no reliable D call. With 1 base removed from V and 8 bases from J, the gap between germline ends came to 20 bases. CDR3 length: 16 amino acids. CDR3: CASSLDGSRPLRGYTF. CDR3 in DNA: TGTGCCAGCAGTTTAGACGGGAGTCGACCCCTGAGAGGCTACACCTTC.

This sequence joins TRBV20-1 and TRBJ1-2; D is possibly TRBD1 (6 bases). The CDR3 totals 13 residues. The V and J ends lost 2 bases and 3 bases respectively, with 10 bases between them. Germline CDR1 is DFQATT and CDR2 is SNEGSKA (reference sequence). CDR3 in amino acids: CSARPGGHYGYTF. The CDR3 DNA sequence: TGCAGTGCTAGACCGGGGGGCCACTATGGCTACACCTTC.

J is TRBJ2-7 and V is TRBV28; D may be TRBD2 (6 bases). This CDR3 contains 16 residues. Per the germline V gene, CDR1 is MDHEN and CDR2 is SYDVKM. The V and J ends lost 6 bases and 7 bases respectively, with 25 bases between them. The CDR3 loop reads CASSPISGGSGWEQYF. The CDR3 nucleotides read TGTGCCAGCAGCCCGATATCAGGAGGGAGCGGGTGGGAGCAGTACTTC.

This clonotype was counted between two and nine times. The chain couples TRBV7-6 to TRBJ2-3, with 11 bases lining up with TRBD1. V was clipped by 3 bases and J by 4 bases; unmatched bases: 3. CDR1 and CDR2 (germline): SGHVS, FNYEAQ. There are 15 residues in the CDR3. Here the CDR3 reads CASSFRDRGSDTQYF. The CDR3 region has the DNA TGTGCCAGCAGCTTCCGGGACAGGGGGTCAGATACGCAGTATTTT.

The chain has TRBV5-1 and TRBJ2-7, with 7 bases matching TRBD2. The length of the CDR3 is 13 residues. Per germline, CDR1 SGHRS and CDR2 YFSETQ. The V and J ends lost 5 bases and 6 bases, in that order; junction bases with no gene match: 8. CDR3 coding DNA: TGCGCCAGCAGTTGGACTAGTAGGGGCGAGCAGTACTTC. Translating gives CASSWTSRGEQYF.

This clonotype was recorded once. No conserved phenylalanine or tryptophan ends this CDR3, so it is likely a read error. V and J are TRBV10-3 and TRBJ2-7; D is ambiguous. Germline CDR1 ENHRY, CDR2 SYGVKD. The V gene lost 8 bases and the J gene lost 2 bases, with 10 bases spanning the gap. The CDR3 extends over 12 amino acids. The DNA for the CDR3 is TGTGCCATCGCGGCAGTCACCTACGAGCAGTACTGC. It yields the protein CAIAAVTYEQYC.

This clonotype has just a few counts. This chain connects TRBV24-1 to TRBJ2-1, with D possibly being TRBD1 or TRBD2 (7 bases each). The germline V gene has CDR1 KGHDR and CDR2 SFDVKD. V was clipped by 2 bases and J by 2 bases, with 12 bases between them. CDR3 length equals 16 residues. CDR3 residues: CATSDSGGGTYNEQFF. In DNA, the CDR3 is TGTGCCACCAGTGATTCAGGGGGGGGGACCTACAATGAGCAGTTCTTC.

This clonotype has only a few counts. This chain links TRBV20-1 with TRBJ1-2, with D possibly TRBD1 on 6 matching bases. Trimming pared 0 bases from V and 7 bases from J, leaving 15 bases between. Germline CDR1 and CDR2: DFQATT and SNEGSKA (reference sequence). CDR3 length equals 14 residues. The CDR3 spells CSARDFRGLFGYTF. CDR3 in DNA: TGCAGTGCTAGAGATTTCAGGGGCTTGTTTGGCTACACCTTC.